This paragraph covers one TCR beta chain sequence. TCRdb's table, derived via immunoSEQ multiplex PCR, lists solely in-frame clones and lacks some. The table has 95,000 to 120,000 clones, roughly 85% seen once. The germline CDR1 and CDR2 sequences are SNHLY and FYNNEI. CDR3 size: 16 residues. Trimming left V 7 bases short and J 0 bases short, with 16 bases between. This sample stems from a study of blood T cell repertoires in COVID-19. This TCR was sampled from a man in his forties with acute or convalescent COVID-19. The specimen was peripheral blood. The chain links TRBV2 to TRBJ1-3, with D maybe TRBD1 (6 bases). The CDR3 region is CASKEGVAFSGNTIYF. The CDR3, as DNA: TGTGCCAGCAAAGAGGGGGTAGCCTTCTCTGGAAACACCATATATTTT.